Included here is one T cell receptor (beta chain) sequence, with context. In the original analysis: Amplifying reference gene primers gave estimates of nucleated cell counts. The repertoire was sequenced with immunoSEQ multiplex PCR; TCRdb's copy has only in-frame clones and lacks some. V and J calls and clone size are as listed in that table; D and trimming were resolved from the DNA. The sample lists approximately 220,000 clones, 80% to 90% occurring once. CDR1 MDHEN and CDR2 SYDVKM come from the germline V gene. This CDR3 contains 15 residues. V lost 2 bases to trimming and J lost 4 bases, with 14 bases between them. These data come from a study of blood T cell repertoires in COVID-19. In the study overall: Sites across the United States, Italy and Spain contributed samples from acute and convalescent COVID-19.

Residents of under 25 US areas, aged roughly 18 to 89 years, made up the participants. Which cohort a participant joined came from the clinical history participants gave. The chain combines TRBV28 with TRBJ1-2, with D possibly matching TRBD1 (5 bases). The specimen was PBMCs or T cells enriched from blood (not recorded which). The clonotype originates from a woman aged 40 to 50 with acute COVID-19. DNA for the CDR3: TGTGCCAGCAGTTTAGTTGGGGGGATCGGCTATGGCTACACCTTC. Amino acid sequence: CASSLVGGIGYGYTF.